The 27 T cell receptor beta chains listed next were all sequenced from one sample in a study of shared T cell receptors in the human thymus. TCRdb's table, derived via immunoSEQ multiplex PCR, lists solely in-frame clones and lacks some. The sample includes 720,000 or so clones, approximately 85% of them seen just once. This same sample was also taken into another study, of human thymus T cells.

The sample was thymocytes. These TCRs come from a girl under two years old with a congenital heart defect.

This rearrangement joins TRBV7-9 to TRBJ1-3, with D unclear. This CDR3 region has 13 residues. The V and J ends lost 8 bases and 4 bases respectively, with 12 bases between them. The V gene's germline CDR1 is SEHNR and CDR2 FQNEAQ (reference sequence). The CDR3 DNA follows: TGTGCCAGCGAGAGGCGCTCCGGAAACACCATATATTTT. The encoded protein is CASERRSGNTIYF.

This chain links TRBV2 with TRBJ1-5; 7 nucleotides match TRBD1. The CDR3 contains 15 residues. V lost 6 bases and J lost 1; bases outside the gene matches: 6. Germline CDR1 reads SNHLY; CDR2 reads FYNNEI. The CDR3 sequence: CASRPRDRSNQPQHF. The DNA for the CDR3 is TGTGCCAGCAGACCCCGGGACAGAAGCAATCAGCCCCAGCATTTT.

The rearrangement links TRBV7-2 to TRBJ1-6; D is undetermined. Trimming left V 5 bases short and J 9 bases short, with 17 bases between. Germline assignment: CDR1 SGHTA and CDR2 FQGNSA. CDR3 length: 15 amino acids. The CDR3 DNA reads TGTGCCAGCAGCCAGGATACGGAGCGGCTTTCACCCCTCCACTTT. The encoded protein is CASSQDTERLSPLHF.

The V gene is TRBV2, the J gene TRBJ2-7, with 12 bases aligning to TRBD1. CDR3 length equals 17 residues. V lost 6 bases, J lost 3 bases, and 12 bases stayed unmatched. The V gene's germline CDR1 is SNHLY and CDR2 FYNNEI. The CDR3 DNA is TGTGCCAGCAGGGGGATAACCGGGACAGGGGGCTACTACGAGCAGTACTTC. Protein product: CASRGITGTGGYYEQYF.

V gene TRBV9 combines with J gene TRBJ2-3, with 7 bases identical to TRBD1. V lost 1 base, J lost 0 bases, and 14 bases stayed unmatched. Germline loops: CDR1 SGDLS, CDR2 YYNGEE. The CDR3 covers 19 residues. The CDR3 is CASSVQGDPRFTSTDTQYF. CDR3 nucleotides: TGTGCCAGCAGCGTACAGGGGGACCCACGATTTACTAGCACAGATACGCAGTATTTT.

This clone was counted between two and nine times. V gene TRBV28 combines with J gene TRBJ2-3; 11 positions match TRBD2. There are 16 residues in the CDR3. With V trimmed by 6 bases and J by 1 base, 6 bases remained unmatched. The germline CDR1 and CDR2 sequences are MDHEN and SYDVKM. The CDR3 region has the DNA TGTGCCAGCAGCCCTAGCGGGGGGCACCGCACAGATACGCAGTATTTT. Protein sequence: CASSPSGGHRTDTQYF. Using reference TRBV28 and TRBJ2-3 for the parts outside the CDR3, the full variable domain is DVKVTQSSRYLVKRTGEKVFLECVQDMDHENMFWYRQDPGLGLRLIYFSYDVKMKEKGDIPEGYSVSREKKERFSLILESASTNQTSMYLCASSPSGGHRTDTQYFGPGTRLTVL.

V and J are TRBV2 and TRBJ1-6; D might be TRBD1 (5 bases). The V end was cut by 4 bases, the J end by 9 bases, with 13 bases between. The CDR3 is 14 amino acids. Germline values: CDR1 SNHLY, CDR2 FYNNEI. DNA of the CDR3: TGTGCCAGCAGTGTGGGGGGGGGTGGTTCACCCCTCCACTTT. As protein: CASSVGGGGSPLHF.

The chain is built from TRBV7-2 and TRBJ2-5; 7 bases are shared with TRBD1. V shed 5 bases and J 3 bases; nucleotides not matched to a gene: 6. Germline-derived CDR1 and CDR2 are SGHTA and FQGNSA. This CDR3 spans 14 amino acids. CDR3 nucleotides: TGTGCCAGCAGCGCACCGGGACAGAAAGAGACCCAGTACTTC. It codes for CASSAPGQKETQYF. The full variable domain, its missing parts supplied by reference TRBV7-2 and TRBJ2-5, is GAGVSQSPSNKVTEKGKDVELRCDPISGHTALYWYRQSLGQGLEFLIYFQGNSAPDKSGLPSDRFSAERTGGSVSTLTIQRTQQEDSAVYLCASSAPGQKETQYFGPGTRLLVL.

This chain connects TRBV7-6 to TRBJ2-1, with TRBD2 identical over 10 bases. Trimming took 0 bases from V and 7 from J; bases not matched to a gene: 15. CDR1 and CDR2 from the germline V gene are SGHVS and FNYEAQ. This CDR3 spans 19 amino acids. The CDR3, as DNA: TGTGCCAGCAGCTTAGCGGAGGAGAAGCGGGGGGGCCAGGGTAATGAGCAGTTCTTC. Encoded protein: CASSLAEEKRGGQGNEQFF.

This chain joins TRBV29-1 and TRBJ1-2; TRBD1 might be the D (5 bases). The CDR3 is 13 residues long. The germline V gene has CDR1 SQVTM and CDR2 ANQGSEA. V was clipped by 4 bases and J by 8 bases, with 17 bases between them. The CDR3 here is CSVVPSREGGYTF. The CDR3 DNA is TGCAGCGTTGTTCCGAGCAGGGAAGGAGGCTACACCTTC.

The genes are TRBV27 and TRBJ1-2; possibly TRBD1 for D (6 bases). The germline CDR1 and CDR2 sequences are MNHEY and SMNVEV (reference sequence). CDR3 size: 13 residues. Trimming left V 8 bases short and J 10 bases short, with 20 bases between. The CDR3 DNA sequence: TGTGCCAGCGGCTCAACAGGACAGCTACTCTACACCTTC. Translating gives CASGSTGQLLYTF.

The chain employs TRBV15 and TRBJ2-3, with D perhaps matching TRBD1 (5 bases). Per germline, CDR1 LNHNV and CDR2 YYDKDF (reference sequence). Trimming pared 4 bases from V and 2 bases from J, leaving 10 bases between. The CDR3 runs 14 residues. CDR3: CATSIGESTDTQYF. CDR3 DNA: TGTGCCACCAGCATAGGGGAATCCACAGATACGCAGTATTTT.

The chain links TRBV2 to TRBJ1-3; D is uncertain. Per germline, CDR1 SNHLY and CDR2 FYNNEI. The CDR3 spans 14 residues. The ends were cut back, 6 bases at V and 8 bases at J, with 17 bases in the middle. The CDR3: CASSLGAYADTIYF. For the CDR3, the DNA is TGTGCCAGCAGCCTGGGTGCCTACGCGGACACCATATATTTT.

This chain's CDR3 is CASSVRVNQPQHF. CDR3 nucleotide sequence: TGTGCCAGCAGTGTCAGGGTGAATCAGCCCCAGCATTTT. The chain links TRBV6-5 to TRBJ1-5; perhaps TRBD1 as D (5 bases). V was cut by 5 bases and J by 4 bases, with 9 bases left in between. Germline V lookup: CDR1 MNHEY, CDR2 SVGAGI. The CDR3 contains 13 residues.

The V and J genes are TRBV28 and TRBJ1-2, with D perhaps TRBD1 (5 bases). The ends were cut back, 3 bases at V and 4 bases at J, with 24 bases in the middle. The CDR3 has 18 residues. Germline V CDR1 and CDR2: MDHEN, SYDVKM. CDR3 nucleotides: TGTGCCAGCAGTTTTGGGGGGAGAAACGGCTCAGCGGGCTATGGCTACACCTTC. It translates to CASSFGGRNGSAGYGYTF.

V and J are TRBV7-2 and TRBJ1-2, with TRBD1 as a possible D gene (6 bases). Germline V CDR1 and CDR2: SGHTA, FQGNSA. Trimming removed 5 bases from V and 5 bases from J, with 12 bases in between. The CDR3 has 13 amino acids. The CDR3 DNA reads as TGTGCCAGCAGCCCCCCAGGGGTTTATGGCTACACCTTC. Its translation is CASSPPGVYGYTF. Using reference TRBV7-2 and TRBJ1-2 for the parts outside the CDR3, the full variable domain is GAGVSQSPSNKVTEKGKDVELRCDPISGHTALYWYRQSLGQGLEFLIYFQGNSAPDKSGLPSDRFSAERTGGSVSTLTIQRTQQEDSAVYLCASSPPGVYGYTFGSGTRLTVV.

This clone was found a few times. The V gene is TRBV27, the J gene TRBJ2-7, with a tentative D call TRBD2 (5 bases). Germline loops: CDR1 MNHEY, CDR2 SMNVEV (reference sequence). This CDR3 has 13 amino acids. Between the trimmed V and J ends, which lost 0 bases and 2 bases, there was a span of 5 bases. The CDR3 protein is CASSLSGAYEQYF. CDR3 nucleotide sequence: TGTGCCAGCAGTTTATCGGGAGCCTACGAGCAGTACTTC.

V is TRBV9 and J is TRBJ2-6; 9 positions match TRBD1. CDR1 is SGDLS, CDR2 YYNGEE, per germline. There are 17 residues in the CDR3. Unmatched junction bases numbered 5, after V lost 4 bases and J lost 0 bases. CDR3 in DNA: TGTGCCAGCAGCCCCGGGACAGGGTCCTCTGGGGCCAACGTCCTGACTTTC. It codes for CASSPGTGSSGANVLTF.

The CDR3 spells CASSPLAGGALYEQYF. DNA for the CDR3: TGTGCCAGCAGCCCCCTGGCGGGGGGAGCCCTCTACGAGCAGTACTTC. The V gene is TRBV7-9, the J gene TRBJ2-7; 8 bases are a match to TRBD2. V dropped 5 bases and J dropped 3; count of bases not matched to a gene: 12. Germline V gene data show CDR1 as SEHNR and CDR2 as FQNEAQ (reference sequence). The CDR3 is 16 residues long. Filled out from reference TRBV7-9 and TRBJ2-7, the complete variable domain reads DTGVSQNPRHKITKRGQNVTFRCDPISEHNRLYWYRQTLGQGPEFLTYFQNEAQLEKSRLLSDRFSAERPKGSFSTLEIQRTEQGDSAMYLCASSPLAGGALYEQYFGPGTRLTVT.

V gene TRBV6-1 combines with J gene TRBJ2-4, with D perhaps TRBD2 (5 bases). The CDR3 length is 16 residues. Germline V gene data show CDR1 as MNHNS and CDR2 as SASEGT. V dropped 4 bases and J dropped 3 bases, with 16 bases sitting between them. CDR3 sequence (DNA): TGTGCCAGCAGTGTCAATCCCGGGGAGAACAAAAACATTCAGTACTTC. It specifies CASSVNPGENKNIQYF.

The genes are TRBV5-1 and TRBJ1-1; a weak D match, TRBD1 (5 bases). The CDR3 is made up of 13 amino acids. The germline V and J ends were trimmed by 4 bases and 8 bases, with 15 bases remaining between them. Looked up from germline, CDR1 is SGHRS and CDR2 is YFSETQ. The CDR3 is CASSPAGGGEAFF. CDR3 DNA sequence: TGCGCCAGCAGCCCCGCGGGGGGAGGGGAAGCTTTCTTT.

J is TRBJ1-3 and V is TRBV5-6; D uncertain. The V end lost 0 bases, the J end lost 6 bases, and 13 bases lay between the germline ends. CDR3 length: 15 amino acids. CDR1 is SGHDT and CDR2 is YYEEEE in the germline V gene. CDR3 amino acids: CASSLGPGRQNTIYF. Written as DNA, the CDR3 is TGTGCCAGCAGCTTGGGGCCGGGAAGGCAAAACACCATATATTTT.

The rearrangement uses TRBV5-1 and TRBJ1-4, with 10 bases that match TRBD1. This CDR3 is built from 16 residues. Trimming at V came to 3 bases and at J to 3 bases, leaving 5 bases not matched to a gene. Per germline, CDR1 SGHRS and CDR2 YFSETQ. The CDR3 sequence: CASSSGTGVPNEKLFF. The CDR3, as DNA: TGCGCCAGCAGCTCCGGGACAGGGGTGCCTAATGAAAAACTGTTTTTT.

This chain links TRBV5-1 with TRBJ1-1, with 7 nucleotides matching TRBD1. The junction had 6 bases not matched to a gene; V was cut back by 0 bases and J by 4 bases. CDR3 length: 15 residues. Per germline, CDR1 SGHRS and CDR2 YFSETQ. The CDR3, as DNA: TGCGCCAGCAGCTTGGACGCGCCAGGGGGCACTGAAGCTTTCTTT. Protein sequence: CASSLDAPGGTEAFF.

The CDR3 bases are TGCGCCAGCAGCTTGGGGGGCTGGGGCAATCAGCCCCAGCATTTT. Its protein is CASSLGGWGNQPQHF. V and J are TRBV5-1 and TRBJ1-5; weak D call: TRBD1 (5 bases). The CDR3 contains 15 residues. CDR1 and CDR2 from the germline V gene are SGHRS and YFSETQ. Trimming cost V 0 bases and J 2 bases, with 9 bases left between them.

This chain connects TRBV28 to TRBJ1-1; 10 bases are shared with TRBD1. In germline, CDR1 is MDHEN, CDR2 SYDVKM. The V segment lost 3 bases and the J segment 1 base; nucleotides outside the gene matches: 11. This CDR3 has 18 amino acids. CDR3 protein: CASSFRDRGPIKNTEAFF. The CDR3 bases are TGTGCCAGCAGTTTCCGAGACAGGGGGCCGATCAAGAACACTGAAGCTTTCTTT.

In this sample, this clone turned up once. This chain joins TRBV4-1 and TRBJ1-2; 7 nucleotides match TRBD1. The CDR3 runs to 16 residues. CDR1 is MGHRA, CDR2 YSYEKL, per germline. After removal of 0 bases from V and 5 bases from J, the junction contained 9 bases not matched to a gene. The CDR3 is CASSQDLRAGGYGYTF. In nucleotides, the CDR3 is TGCGCCAGCAGCCAAGATCTGAGGGCAGGGGGATATGGCTACACCTTC.